This T cell receptor (beta chain) originates from a study of control samples from healthy donors and cancer patients. Sequenced by immunoSEQ multiplex PCR; TCRdb stores in-frame clones only, minus some. The table has about 410,000 clones, 80% to 95% seen once. The germline CDR1 and CDR2 sequences are MNHEY and SMNVEV (reference sequence). V was clipped by 5 bases and J by 4 bases; unmatched bases: 8. The CDR3 totals 15 residues. Sequenced: PBMCs. The chain couples TRBV27 to TRBJ2-7; 10 bases map to TRBD1. The TCR sequence derives from a man aged 40-55 years with head and neck cancer. Here the CDR3 DNA reads TGTGCCAGCAGTACGGGACAGGGGACTTGGTACGAGCAGTACTTC. This gives the protein CASSTGQGTWYEQYF.